The text below deals with one T cell receptor beta chain. This specimen belongs to a study of resident and recirculating memory T cells in vitiligo. The assay was immunoSEQ multiplex PCR, and TCRdb's table has in-frame clones only and misses some. This table holds around 76,000 clones, approximately 91% found once. Source material: blood. The origin of this receptor is a male donor with vitiligo.

The DNA of the CDR3 is TGTGCCAGTAGGAACAGGTTTGGCCTCAATCAGCCCCAGCATTTT. Translating it yields CASRNRFGLNQPQHF. The rearrangement links TRBV19 to TRBJ1-5; D is possibly TRBD1 (5 bases). The germline CDR1 and CDR2 sequences are LNHDA and SQIVND (reference sequence). The CDR3 contains 15 residues. V gave up 6 bases and J gave up 3 bases, with 15 bases separating them.